This T cell receptor (beta chain) was found in a study of T-cell reconstitution after alpha-beta-depleted transplantation in children. This clonotype has at least ten counts. A library of TCRbeta sequences, prepared with unique molecular identifiers, was generated. One entry per CDR3 protein, called by TCRdb with MiXCR from the PCR reads. In the table there are about 200,000 distinct CDR3 sequences, about 15% of which are singletons. V shed 3 bases and J 2 bases; nucleotides not matched to a gene: 4. The germline V gene encodes CDR1 SGHRS and CDR2 YFSETQ. The CDR3 has 16 amino acids. The TCR originated in a human donor who donated a stem cell graft to a child with acute lymphoblastic leukemia. Source: PBMCs from the stem cell graft donor, taken from the stem cell graft. The V call is TRBV5-1, the J call TRBJ2-2, with 10 bases identical to TRBD1. CDR3 residues: CASSSTGGGNTGELFF. CDR3 in DNA: TGCGCCAGCAGCTCGACAGGGGGCGGAAACACCGGGGAGCTGTTTTTT.